These T cell receptor beta chains were read from a single sample in a study of cytomegalovirus exposure and HLA in healthy donors. Data came from immunoSEQ multiplex PCR; TCRdb stores just in-frame clones and leaves some out. The data contain nearly 110,000 clones, roughly nine tenths of them seen just once; the ten biggest clones take up around 1.7%. The specimen sequenced was PBMCs. The receptors originated from a woman between 18 and 29 years old in good health and CMV-seropositive. The CDR3 runs from the conserved cysteine through the conserved F or W. The order of the fields is V gene, D gene, J gene, clone size, CDR3 protein, CDR3 DNA. A D gene is named only where the DNA matches it firmly. Clone size is stated in some rows and not others, as once, few, many or a class when expanded.

TRBV13	TRBD1	TRBJ2-2	NA	CASSPDRGQTGELFF	TGTGCCAGCAGCCCTGACAGGGGGCAGACCGGGGAGCTGTTTTTT
TRBV12-1	NA	TRBJ2-1	NA	CASSCPETPGYNEQFF	TGTGCCAGCAGCTGCCCCGAAACCCCAGGCTACAATGAGCAGTTCTTC
TRBV10-3	TRBD2	TRBJ2-1	NA	CAISGTSGTNEQFF	TGTGCCATCAGTGGGACTAGCGGGACCAATGAGCAGTTCTTC
TRBV15	TRBD1	TRBJ1-5	few	CATSRDRGPWPQHF	TGTGCCACCAGTCGGGACAGAGGCCCTTGGCCCCAGCATTTT
TRBV19	TRBD1	TRBJ1-2	many	CASRGTGGDNYGYTF	TGTGCCAGTAGGGGGACAGGGGGCGATAACTATGGCTACACCTTC
TRBV27	NA	TRBJ2-1	NA	CASRRIQGYNEQFF	TGTGCCAGCAGAAGAATACAGGGTTACAATGAGCAGTTCTTC
TRBV5-7	NA	TRBJ2-3	NA	CASSFSYRDTDTQYF	TGTGCCAGCAGCTTCTCCTACAGGGACACAGATACGCAGTATTTT
TRBV10-3	TRBD2	TRBJ2-3	NA	CAISETVMRGSHTDTQYF	TGTGCCATCAGTGAGACGGTAATGCGGGGGAGCCACACAGATACGCAGTATTTT
TRBV7-9	NA	TRBJ1-5	NA	CASSLDSNQPQHF	TGTGCCAGCAGCCTTGACAGTAATCAGCCCCAGCATTTT
TRBV28	TRBD1	TRBJ2-1	NA	CASSSRTGHSYNEQFF	TGTGCCAGCAGTTCAAGGACAGGGCACTCCTACAATGAGCAGTTCTTC